The 18 T cell receptor beta chains given below trace back to one sample, sequenced in a study of vaccination and CD4 T cells after COVID-19. Their specific antigens are unknown. Treatment: roughly 11-day PBMC culture with coronavirus spike peptide pools or control peptides (ViraFEST assay). CD4+ T cells that had been cultured provided DNA sequenced with the Oncomine TCR Beta short-read assay. TCRdb ran MiXCR on the PCR reads and lists one entry per CDR3 protein. This sample has about 13,000 distinct CDR3 sequences, with 52% found just once. Sequencing input: CD4+ T cells from blood, cultured in vitro. The receptors shown here come from a human donor who had recovered from COVID-19.

In its sample, this clonotype was seen a few times. The V gene is TRBV12-3 or TRBV12-4, the J gene TRBJ2-5, with a weak D call TRBD1 (6 bases). The V end lost 10 bases, the J end lost 5 bases, and 14 bases lay between the germline ends. The CDR3 is made up of 12 amino acids. The CDR3 coding sequence is TGTGCCATAGGAGACAGGAGGGAGACCCAGTACTTC. Its translation: CAIGDRRETQYF.

This chain joins TRBV10-3 and TRBJ1-1, with 7 positions matching TRBD1. The V and J ends lost 4 bases and 1 base, in that order; junction bases with no gene match: 3. In germline, CDR1 is ENHRY, CDR2 SYGVKD. The CDR3 runs 14 residues. Here the CDR3 reads CAISGGQSNTEAFF. DNA for the CDR3: TGTGCCATCAGTGGGGGACAGTCGAACACTGAAGCTTTCTTT.

This clonotype showed up just a few times. The CDR3: CSARDYPSPDTQYF. In nucleotides, the CDR3 is TGCAGTGCTAGAGATTACCCATCACCAGATACGCAGTATTTT. The chain employs TRBV20-1 and TRBJ2-3; D not resolved. This CDR3 region has 14 residues. The germline gives CDR1 DFQATT, CDR2 SNEGSKA (reference sequence). With 0 bases removed from V and 4 bases from J, the gap between germline ends came to 11 bases.

The sample holds a few counts of this clonotype. This chain uses TRBV2 with TRBJ2-7; tentative D call: TRBD2 (6 bases). The germline V gene has CDR1 SNHLY and CDR2 FYNNEI. Trimming removed 4 bases from V and 2 bases from J, with 15 bases in between. The CDR3 is 15 amino acids. The CDR3 DNA follows: TGTGCCAGCAGTGTCCTCGGGGGAAGTACCTACGAGCAGTACTTC. Translation: CASSVLGGSTYEQYF.

The chain combines TRBV2 with TRBJ2-7; TRBD1 might be the D (6 bases). The V end was cut by 2 bases, the J end by 4 bases, with 12 bases between. The germline CDR1 and CDR2 sequences are SNHLY and FYNNEI. This CDR3 spans 14 amino acids. Here the CDR3 reads CASSERQGKYEQYF. The CDR3 coding sequence is TGTGCCAGCAGTGAACGGCAGGGGAAATACGAGCAGTACTTC.

A single count supports this clonotype. This rearrangement joins TRBV30 to TRBJ2-7, with D possibly being TRBD2 (6 bases). V gave up 4 bases and J gave up 0 bases, with 13 bases separating them. Germline assignment: CDR1 GTSNPN and CDR2 SVGIG (reference sequence). CDR3 length equals 14 residues. The CDR3 reads CAWNGGTFSYEQYF. The CDR3 DNA follows: TGTGCCTGGAACGGCGGGACCTTCTCCTACGAGCAGTACTTC.

This clonotype was seen only a few times. The chain carries TRBV28 and TRBJ2-3, with 7 bases matching TRBD2. The CDR3 consists of 14 residues. V lost 5 bases to trimming and J lost 8 bases; unmatched junction nucleotides: 10. In germline, CDR1 is MDHEN, CDR2 SYDVKM. Here the CDR3 DNA reads TGTGCCAGCAGTCCGGGCGGGAGCGTAGGTACGCAGTATTTT. Translated, it gives CASSPGGSVGTQYF.

This clonotype was found a few times. The rearrangement joins TRBV7-2 to TRBJ2-5, with TRBD1 identical over 8 bases. CDR3 length equals 15 residues. Germline CDR1 and CDR2: SGHTA and FQGNSA. V lost 5 bases and J lost 5; bases outside the gene matches: 10. The CDR3 loop reads CASSKAGGGSETQYF. In DNA, the CDR3 is TGTGCCAGCAGCAAGGCAGGGGGCGGTTCGGAGACCCAGTACTTC.

In this sample, this clonotype turned up a few times. The chain uses TRBV7-8 and TRBJ1-1; D call uncertain. Trimming removed 2 bases at V and 0 bases at J, with 19 bases between. Germline V lookup: CDR1 SGHVS, CDR2 FQNEAQ. The CDR3 spans 18 residues. CDR3 sequence: CASSLLRVSGWMNTEAFF. Here the CDR3 DNA reads TGTGCCAGCAGCTTATTGCGGGTATCTGGTTGGATGAACACTGAAGCTTTCTTT.

This clonotype was seen only a few times. Here the CDR3 DNA reads TGTGCCAGCAGACCCAGACAGGGGTCAAATTCACCCCTCCACTTT. Residues: CASRPRQGSNSPLHF. J is TRBJ1-6 and V is TRBV6-1, with 8 bases matching TRBD1. V was pared by 6 bases and J by 7 bases, with 8 bases of the junction left unmatched. The CDR3 runs to 15 residues. Per germline, CDR1 MNHNS and CDR2 SASEGT.

The chain has TRBV28 and TRBJ1-2; 7 bases map to TRBD1. CDR1 MDHEN and CDR2 SYDVKM come from the germline V gene. The J segment lost 7 bases and the V segment lost 7 bases, leaving 12 bases of the junction unmatched. CDR3 size: 14 residues. The CDR3 nucleotides are TGTGCCAGCACAAATCCTAGACAGGGCCCTGGCTACACCTTC. This codes for CASTNPRQGPGYTF.

The chain uses TRBV20-1 and TRBJ2-3; 8 positions agree with TRBD1. The germline CDR1 and CDR2 sequences are DFQATT and SNEGSKA (reference sequence). This CDR3 is 15 amino acids long. V was clipped by 6 bases and J by 0 bases; unmatched bases: 8. The CDR3 DNA sequence: TGCAGTGCAATGACTCGACAGGGGAGCACAGATACGCAGTATTTT. As protein: CSAMTRQGSTDTQYF.

The rearrangement uses TRBV6-1 and TRBJ1-3, with D perhaps TRBD1 (5 bases). Between the trimmed V and J ends, which lost 7 bases and 3 bases, there was a span of 22 bases. The CDR3 contains 17 residues. CDR1 is MNHNS and CDR2 is SASEGT in the germline V gene. The DNA for the CDR3 is TGTGCCAGCAACCTCGACGGTGGGGGTTTGAATGGAAACACCATATATTTT. It translates to CASNLDGGGLNGNTIYF.

The chain joins TRBV30 to TRBJ2-3, with D perhaps TRBD1 (5 bases). V lost 4 bases to trimming and J lost 2 bases, with 13 bases between them. CDR1 is GTSNPN, CDR2 SVGIG, per germline (reference sequence). The CDR3 covers 14 residues. The CDR3 reads CAWKPQGNTDTQYF. CDR3 nucleotides: TGTGCCTGGAAACCTCAGGGAAACACAGATACGCAGTATTTT.

This clonotype has a handful of counts. The chain combines TRBV6-5 with TRBJ1-2; perhaps TRBD1 as D (5 bases). V lost 2 bases and J 4 bases, leaving 14 bases between the germline ends. Germline V CDR1 and CDR2: MNHEY, SVGAGI. The CDR3 loop spans 15 amino acids. In nucleotides, the CDR3 is TGTGCCAGCAGTTACAAGGAAGGGGCCCTCTATGGCTACACCTTC. The encoded protein is CASSYKEGALYGYTF.

This clonotype has just a few counts. The chain couples TRBV10-3 to TRBJ2-5, with TRBD2 identical over 14 bases. This CDR3 has 16 amino acids. CDR1 is ENHRY, CDR2 SYGVKD, per germline. After removal of 6 bases from V and 5 bases from J, the junction contained 8 bases not matched to a gene. CDR3 residues: CAISPKGLAGAETQYF. DNA for the CDR3: TGTGCCATCAGCCCTAAGGGACTAGCGGGAGCCGAGACCCAGTACTTC.

Only a few counts were recorded for this clonotype. The chain joins TRBV7-8 to TRBJ1-2; 8 bases are a match to TRBD1. Trimming took 4 bases from V and 8 from J; bases not matched to a gene: 18. CDR1 and CDR2 (germline): SGHVS, FQNEAQ. The CDR3 is 17 residues long. The CDR3 sequence: CASSSQRITIQGGGYTF. The CDR3 DNA follows: TGTGCCAGCAGCTCCCAAAGAATAACTATACAGGGGGGAGGCTACACCTTC.

This clonotype has more than one count but fewer than ten. The chain carries TRBV7-2 and TRBJ2-5; D is perhaps TRBD1 (6 bases). V lost 2 bases to trimming and J lost 4 bases, with 14 bases between them. Germline V gives CDR1 SGHTA, CDR2 FQGNSA. The CDR3 has 15 amino acids. The CDR3 here is CASSLNRESLETQYF. Written as DNA, the CDR3 is TGTGCCAGCAGCTTAAACAGGGAAAGCCTAGAGACCCAGTACTTC.